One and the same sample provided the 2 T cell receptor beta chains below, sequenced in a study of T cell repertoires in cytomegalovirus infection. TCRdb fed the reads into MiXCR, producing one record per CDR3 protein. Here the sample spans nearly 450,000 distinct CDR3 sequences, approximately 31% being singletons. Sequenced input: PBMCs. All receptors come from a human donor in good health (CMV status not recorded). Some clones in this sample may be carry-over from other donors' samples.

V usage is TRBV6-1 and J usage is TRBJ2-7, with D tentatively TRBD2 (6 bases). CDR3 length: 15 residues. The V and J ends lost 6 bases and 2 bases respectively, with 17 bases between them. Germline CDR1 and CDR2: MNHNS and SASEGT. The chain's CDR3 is CASRSNHRGTYEQYF. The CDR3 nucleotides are TGTGCCAGCAGGTCCAACCATCGGGGGACCTACGAGCAGTACTTC.

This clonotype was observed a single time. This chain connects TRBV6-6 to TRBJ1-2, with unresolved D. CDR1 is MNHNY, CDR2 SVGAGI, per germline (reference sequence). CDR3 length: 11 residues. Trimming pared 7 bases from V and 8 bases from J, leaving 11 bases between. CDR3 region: CASTGERGYTF. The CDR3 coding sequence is TGTGCCAGCACCGGGGAGAGAGGCTACACCTTC.